These 18 T cell receptor beta chains share one sample of origin, sequenced in a study of metastatic and nonmetastatic thyroid tumors. All patients were treatment-naive before thyroid surgery. TCRdb called clones again from the PCR reads with MiXCR. Of tens of thousands of clones detected, 24% appear once; the ten largest clones hold 9.5% to 15%. Sequenced input: tumor tissue. These receptor sequences come from a male donor with papillary thyroid cancer or a benign thyroid nodule (not recorded which). Some clones in this sample may be carry-over from other donors' samples.

The V call is TRBV20-1, the J call TRBJ1-4; the D gene is possibly TRBD1 (5 bases). The CDR3 runs 14 residues. V lost 2 bases, J lost 5 bases, and 12 bases lay in between. Germline values: CDR1 DFQATT, CDR2 SNEGSKA (reference sequence). CDR3 in DNA: TGCAGTGCTAGACCCGACAGAAGAAATGAAAAACTGTTTTTT. Its translation: CSARPDRRNEKLFF.

In its sample, this clone is medium-sized. The V gene is TRBV5-1, the J gene TRBJ1-1; D is undetermined. CDR3 length: 14 residues. Germline assignment: CDR1 SGHRS and CDR2 YFSETQ. The V end was cut by 0 bases, the J end by 3 bases, with 9 bases between. CDR3 residues: CASSLVPADTEAFF. CDR3 in DNA: TGCGCCAGCAGCTTGGTCCCGGCGGACACTGAAGCTTTCTTT.

This clone was detected a few times. It may be a read error: a sequence one base away is much more abundant. The rearrangement uses TRBV25-1 and TRBJ2-7, with a weak D call TRBD2 (5 bases). Germline assignment: CDR1 MGHDK and CDR2 SYGVNS. The CDR3 is 17 residues long. The ends were cut back, 3 bases at V and 1 base at J, with 19 bases in the middle. The chain's CDR3 is CASSDTIGSSLSYEQYF. The CDR3 bases are TGTGCCAGCAGTGACACCATCGGGTCTAGCTTGTCCTACGAGCAGTACTTC.

The V call is TRBV20-1, the J call TRBJ2-2; D could derive from TRBD1 or TRBD2 (5 bases each). V dropped 7 bases and J dropped 4 bases, with 16 bases sitting between them. Per the germline V gene, CDR1 is DFQATT and CDR2 is SNEGSKA (reference sequence). This CDR3 is built from 14 residues. CDR3 DNA sequence: TGCAGTGTCAAGAGGGACCCCTCCACCGGGGAGCTGTTTTTT. Amino acid sequence: CSVKRDPSTGELFF.

In this sample, this clone turned up many times. This chain uses TRBV28 with TRBJ1-2; the D gene is possibly TRBD1 (6 bases). Trimming left V 3 bases short and J 5 bases short, with 7 bases between. Germline V gene data show CDR1 as MDHEN and CDR2 as SYDVKM. This CDR3 region has 12 residues. The DNA of the CDR3 is TGTGCCAGCAGTTTGGGGGCGTATGGCTACACCTTC. The encoded protein is CASSLGAYGYTF.

This rearrangement joins TRBV5-6 to TRBJ2-3; TRBD2 matches 8 bases. CDR1 is SGHDT and CDR2 is YYEEEE in the germline V gene. There are 14 residues in the CDR3. V was pared by 7 bases and J by 6 bases, with 10 bases of the junction left unmatched. The CDR3 coding sequence is TGTGCCAGCGGTTTAGCGGGATCTCCCGATACGCAGTATTTT. Translated, it gives CASGLAGSPDTQYF.

This clone has a count of ten or more. V gene TRBV11-1 combines with J gene TRBJ1-1; D uncertain. CDR3 length equals 14 residues. Trimming removed 1 base from V and 1 base from J, with 7 bases in between. CDR1 is SGHAT, CDR2 FQDESV, per germline (reference sequence). CDR3 nucleotide sequence: TGTGCCAGCAGCTTAGAAGGGCAGAACACTGAAGCTTTCTTT. Amino acids: CASSLEGQNTEAFF.

This clone was detected ten times or more. The genes are TRBV2 and TRBJ2-2, with unresolved D. Between the trimmed V and J ends, which lost 1 base and 1 base, there was a span of 1 base. This CDR3 spans 13 amino acids. CDR1 is SNHLY, CDR2 FYNNEI, per germline. Here the CDR3 DNA reads TGTGCCAGCAGTGAAGTGAACACCGGGGAGCTGTTTTTT. Protein sequence: CASSEVNTGELFF.

The chain has TRBV5-1 and TRBJ2-7; 8 bases agree with TRBD1. Germline V gives CDR1 SGHRS, CDR2 YFSETQ. This CDR3 is built from 14 residues. Unmatched junction bases numbered 6, after V lost 5 bases and J lost 2 bases. The CDR3 DNA is TGCGCCAGCAGTGCCGGGACAGGCACCTACGAGCAGTACTTC. Protein product: CASSAGTGTYEQYF.

This clone was seen ten or more times. The chain recombines TRBV6-1 with TRBJ2-1; 11 nucleotides match TRBD2. CDR1 and CDR2 from the germline V gene are MNHNS and SASEGT. After removal of 5 bases from V and 6 bases from J, the junction contained 6 bases not matched to a gene. This CDR3 has 15 residues. The chain's CDR3 is CASSHTSGSVNEQFF. As DNA, the CDR3 is TGTGCCAGCAGTCACACTAGCGGGAGTGTCAATGAGCAGTTCTTC.

This chain connects TRBV20-1 to TRBJ1-2; possibly TRBD1 for D (6 bases). Trimming cost V 6 bases and J 0 bases, with 11 bases left between them. The V gene's germline CDR1 is DFQATT and CDR2 SNEGSKA (reference sequence). This CDR3 spans 13 amino acids. CDR3 residues: CSAGEGANYGYTF. The CDR3 DNA is TGCAGTGCCGGAGAGGGGGCTAACTATGGCTACACCTTC.

Many counts were recorded for this clone. This chain connects TRBV28 to TRBJ2-5; TRBD2 is a possible D gene (6 bases). The CDR3 covers 14 residues. Trimming removed 6 bases from V and 5 bases from J, with 16 bases in between. CDR1 and CDR2 (germline): MDHEN, SYDVKM. In DNA form, the CDR3 reads TGTGCCAGCAGACTTGACCCCGCGGGGGAGACCCAGTACTTC. Translated, it gives CASRLDPAGETQYF.

The chain has TRBV6-2 or TRBV6-3 and TRBJ1-2; 8 nucleotides agree with TRBD1. V was clipped by 6 bases and J by 10 bases; unmatched bases: 13. CDR3 length: 14 amino acids. The germline V gene encodes CDR1 MNHEY and CDR2 SVGEGT. CDR3 sequence (DNA): TGTGCCAGCAGCCTGGACAGGGATGTCGGTGACTACACCTTC. Amino acids: CASSLDRDVGDYTF.

As concerns this clone: A much larger clone sits a single nucleotide away, making a read error possible. The chain combines TRBV3-1 with TRBJ2-1; possible D gene TRBD1, 7 bases. In germline, CDR1 is LGHDT, CDR2 YNNKEL (reference sequence). The CDR3 length is 17 residues. In nucleotides, the CDR3 is TGTGTCAGCAGCTCGCGACAGGGACTTAACCCGTGGAATGAGCAGTTCTTC. It translates to CVSSSRQGLNPWNEQFF.

V usage is TRBV20-1 and J usage is TRBJ2-2; perhaps TRBD1 as D (6 bases). The CDR3 is 14 amino acids. The germline V gene has CDR1 DFQATT and CDR2 SNEGSKA (reference sequence). The germline V and J ends were trimmed by 6 bases and 4 bases, with 15 bases remaining between them. This CDR3 reads CSAPDRLRTGELFF. Here the CDR3 DNA reads TGCAGTGCACCTGACAGGTTGCGCACCGGGGAGCTGTTTTTT.

At least ten counts were recorded for this clone. This may stem from a read error, because a much larger clone lies one nucleotide away. This specimen includes other DNA sequences encoding the same CDR3. The rearrangement links TRBV5-1 to TRBJ2-1, with D tentatively TRBD1 or TRBD2 (5 bases each). Germline CDR1 reads SGHRS; CDR2 reads YFSETQ. The ends were cut back, 8 bases at V and 4 bases at J, with 13 bases in the middle. The CDR3 has 13 amino acids. CDR3 residues: CASSRDPYNEQFF. The CDR3 nucleotides read TGCGCCAGTAGCCGGGACCCATACAATGAGCAGTTCTTC.

The genes are TRBV6-2 or TRBV6-3 and TRBJ2-7; 8 nucleotides agree with TRBD2. The length of the CDR3 is 14 residues. V lost 4 bases, J lost 2 bases, and 4 bases stayed unmatched. CDR1 is MNHEY, CDR2 SVGEGT, per germline. CDR3 DNA: TGTGCCAGCAGTTTAGCGGGGAGGCCCTACGAGCAGTACTTC. Translation: CASSLAGRPYEQYF.

This chain links TRBV20-1 with TRBJ2-7; TRBD2 is a possible D gene (5 bases). The germline gives CDR1 DFQATT, CDR2 SNEGSKA (reference sequence). The CDR3 length is 15 residues. DNA for the CDR3: TGCAGCCCTAAAGCGTCATCGGGGAGCTCCTACGAGCAGTACTTC. Residues: CSPKASSGSSYEQYF.